This TCR beta chain was sequenced in a study of T cells after posttransplantation cyclophosphamide. Some clones are missing from TCRdb's copy, which holds only in-frame ones; the method was immunoSEQ multiplex PCR. The data hold just over 15,000 clones, with about four fifths observed a single time. Notes on the study in general: Skin or GI-infiltrating T cells shared few TRB sequences with blood. Recipient CMV seropositivity and CMV reactivation strongly tracked TRB clonality. Donor-recipient repertoire similarity was low at 1-2 months, rising over year one.

Controls had myeloablative marrow grafts with methotrexate and calcineurin inhibitor, sampled at 1 year. CDR1 and CDR2 from the germline V gene are SGHKS and YYEKEE (reference sequence). V shed 4 bases and J shed 0 bases, with 14 bases lying between them. This CDR3 has 16 residues. Points on this clone: Antigen unknown.

The TCR originated in a male patient aged 18-30 years who received an allogeneic stem cell transplant from a related donor, was CMV-positive, and had no GVHD. Some of these T cells may belong to the graft donor. The rearrangement uses TRBV5-5 and TRBJ2-1, with a weak D call TRBD2 (6 bases). Here the sequenced sample was PBMCs, taken 371 days after allogeneic stem cell transplant with calcineurin inhibitor and methotrexate. CDR3: CASSPRGGISYNEQFF. DNA of the CDR3: TGTGCCAGCAGCCCGAGGGGCGGGATCTCCTACAATGAGCAGTTCTTC.